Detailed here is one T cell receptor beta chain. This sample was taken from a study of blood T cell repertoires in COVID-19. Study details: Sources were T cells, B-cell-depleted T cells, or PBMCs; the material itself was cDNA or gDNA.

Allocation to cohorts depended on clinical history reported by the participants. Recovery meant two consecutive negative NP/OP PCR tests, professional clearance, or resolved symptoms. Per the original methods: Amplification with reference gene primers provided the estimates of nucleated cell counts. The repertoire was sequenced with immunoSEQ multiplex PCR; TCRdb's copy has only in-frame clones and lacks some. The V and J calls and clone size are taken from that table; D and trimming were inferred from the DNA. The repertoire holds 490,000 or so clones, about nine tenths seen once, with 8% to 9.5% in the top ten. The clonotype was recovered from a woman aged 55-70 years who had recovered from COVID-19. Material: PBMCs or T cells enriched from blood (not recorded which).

The CDR3 region is CASNRGSDQPQHF. In DNA, the CDR3 is TGCGCCAGCAACAGGGGTTCGGATCAGCCCCAGCATTTT. The chain carries TRBV10-2 and TRBJ1-5, with TRBD1 identical over 7 bases. J gave up 5 bases and V 7 bases, and 5 bases lay outside the gene matches. The germline CDR1 and CDR2 sequences are WSHSY and SAAADI. The CDR3 is made up of 13 amino acids.